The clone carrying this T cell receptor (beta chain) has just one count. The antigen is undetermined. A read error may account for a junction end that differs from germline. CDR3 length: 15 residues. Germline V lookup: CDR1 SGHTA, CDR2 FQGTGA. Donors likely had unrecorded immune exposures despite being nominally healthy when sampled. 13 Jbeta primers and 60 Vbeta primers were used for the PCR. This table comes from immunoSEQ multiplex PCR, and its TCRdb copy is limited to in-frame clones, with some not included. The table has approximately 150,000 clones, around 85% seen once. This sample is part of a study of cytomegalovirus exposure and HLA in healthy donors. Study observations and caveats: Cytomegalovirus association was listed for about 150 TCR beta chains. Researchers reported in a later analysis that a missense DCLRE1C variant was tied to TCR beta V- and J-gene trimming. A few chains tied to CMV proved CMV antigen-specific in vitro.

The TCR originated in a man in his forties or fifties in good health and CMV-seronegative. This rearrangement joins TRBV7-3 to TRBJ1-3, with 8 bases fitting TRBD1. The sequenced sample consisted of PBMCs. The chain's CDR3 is CASSLTGGAGNTIYF. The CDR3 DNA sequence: TGTGCCAGCAGCCTAACAGGGGGAGCTGGAAACACCATATATTTT.